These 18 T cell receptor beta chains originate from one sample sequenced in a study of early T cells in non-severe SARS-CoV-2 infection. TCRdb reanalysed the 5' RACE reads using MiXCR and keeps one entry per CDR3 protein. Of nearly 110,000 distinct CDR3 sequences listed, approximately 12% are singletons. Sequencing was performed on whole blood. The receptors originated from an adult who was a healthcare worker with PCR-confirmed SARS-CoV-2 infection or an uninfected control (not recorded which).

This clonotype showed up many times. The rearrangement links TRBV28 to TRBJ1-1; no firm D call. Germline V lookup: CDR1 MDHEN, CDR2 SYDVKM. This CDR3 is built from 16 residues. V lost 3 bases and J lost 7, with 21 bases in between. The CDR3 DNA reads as TGTGCCAGCAGTTTGGGATTTGGGCAGGAAAAGATTGAAGCTTTCTTT. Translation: CASSLGFGQEKIEAFF. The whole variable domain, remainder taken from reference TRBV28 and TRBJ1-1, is DVKVTQSSRYLVKRTGEKVFLECVQDMDHENMFWYRQDPGLGLRLIYFSYDVKMKEKGDIPEGYSVSREKKERFSLILESASTNQTSMYLCASSLGFGQEKIEAFFGQGTRLTVV.

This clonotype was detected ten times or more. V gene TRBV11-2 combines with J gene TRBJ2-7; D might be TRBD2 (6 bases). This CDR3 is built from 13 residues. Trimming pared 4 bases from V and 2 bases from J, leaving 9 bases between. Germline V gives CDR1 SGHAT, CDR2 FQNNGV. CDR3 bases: TGTGCCAGCAGCTACGAGCGGGCCTACGAGCAGTACTTC. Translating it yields CASSYERAYEQYF.

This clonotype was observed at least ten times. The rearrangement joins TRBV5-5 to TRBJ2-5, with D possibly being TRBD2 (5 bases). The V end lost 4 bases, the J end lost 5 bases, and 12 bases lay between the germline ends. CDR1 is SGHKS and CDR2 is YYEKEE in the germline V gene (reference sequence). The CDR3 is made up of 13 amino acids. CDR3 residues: CASSEGFVETQYF. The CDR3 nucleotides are TGTGCCAGCAGCGAGGGTTTTGTCGAGACCCAGTACTTC.

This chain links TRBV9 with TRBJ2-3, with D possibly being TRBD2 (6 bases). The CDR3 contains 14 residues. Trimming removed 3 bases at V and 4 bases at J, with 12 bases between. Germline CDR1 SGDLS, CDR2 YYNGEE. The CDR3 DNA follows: TGTGCCAGCAGCGAGGAGGGAGTCCCAGATACGCAGTATTTT. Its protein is CASSEEGVPDTQYF.

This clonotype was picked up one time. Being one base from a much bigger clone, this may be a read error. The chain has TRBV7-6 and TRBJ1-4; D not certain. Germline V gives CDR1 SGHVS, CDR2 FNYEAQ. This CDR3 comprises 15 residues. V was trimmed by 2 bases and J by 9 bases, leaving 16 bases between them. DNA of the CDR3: TGTGCCAGCAGCTTAAGACCACAAGGCGTTAAAAAACTGTTTTTT. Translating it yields CASSLRPQGVKKLFF.

The CDR3 nucleotides read TGTGCCAGCAGCTTCGAAGGGTTGCAGGTTGGAAACACCATATATTTT. Amino acids: CASSFEGLQVGNTIYF. The V call is TRBV7-9, the J call TRBJ1-3; D gene ambiguous. Trimming took off 3 bases at V and 3 bases at J, with 15 bases between the two ends. This CDR3 contains 16 residues. Germline V gene lookup returns CDR1 SEHNR and CDR2 FQNEAQ (reference sequence).

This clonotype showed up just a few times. The CDR3 reads CASSLQGGNTIYF. The CDR3 bases are TGTGCCAGCAGCTTACAGGGAGGAAACACCATATATTTT. V usage is TRBV7-9 and J usage is TRBJ1-3; tentative D call: TRBD1 (5 bases). V was clipped by 2 bases and J by 4 bases, with 6 bases between them. Germline assignment: CDR1 SEHNR and CDR2 FQNEAQ (reference sequence). The CDR3 is 13 amino acids.

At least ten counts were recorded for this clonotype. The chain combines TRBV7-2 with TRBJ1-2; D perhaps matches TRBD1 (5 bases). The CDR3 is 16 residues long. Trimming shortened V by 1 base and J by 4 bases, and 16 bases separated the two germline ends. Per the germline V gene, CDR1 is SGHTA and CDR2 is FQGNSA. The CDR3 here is CASSLVQSAGPYGYTF. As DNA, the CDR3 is TGTGCCAGCAGCTTAGTTCAGTCTGCAGGGCCCTATGGCTACACCTTC.

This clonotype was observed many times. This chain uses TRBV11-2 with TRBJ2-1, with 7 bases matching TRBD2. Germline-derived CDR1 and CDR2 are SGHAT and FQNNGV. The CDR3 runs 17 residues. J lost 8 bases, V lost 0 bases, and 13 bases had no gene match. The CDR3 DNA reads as TGTGCCAGCAGCTTAGAAGCGGTAGTGGGGGAGGGGTATGAGCAGTTCTTC. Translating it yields CASSLEAVVGEGYEQFF. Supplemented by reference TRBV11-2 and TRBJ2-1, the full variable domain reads EAGVAQSPRYKIIEKRQSVAFWCNPISGHATLYWYQQILGQGPKLLIQFQNNGVVDDSQLPKDRFSAERLKGVDSTLKIQPAKLEDSAVYLCASSLEAVVGEGYEQFFGPGTRLTVL.

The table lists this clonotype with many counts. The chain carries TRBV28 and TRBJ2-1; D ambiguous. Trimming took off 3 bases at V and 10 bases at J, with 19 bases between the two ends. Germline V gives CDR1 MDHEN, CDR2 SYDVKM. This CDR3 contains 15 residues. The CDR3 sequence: CASSFPDPSVIEQFF. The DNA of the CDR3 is TGTGCCAGCAGTTTCCCGGACCCCAGCGTGATCGAGCAGTTCTTC.

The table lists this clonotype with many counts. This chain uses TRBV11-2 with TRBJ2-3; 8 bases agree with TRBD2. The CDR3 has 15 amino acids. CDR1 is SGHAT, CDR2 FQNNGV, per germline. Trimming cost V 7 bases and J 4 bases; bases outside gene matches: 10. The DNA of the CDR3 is TGTGCCAGCACGGGACTAGTCCCCTTCTCAGATACGCAGTATTTT. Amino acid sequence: CASTGLVPFSDTQYF.

As DNA, the CDR3 is TGTGCCAGCAGCTTCACCCGGGACACTCTCTCCGACTACGAGCAGTACTTC. This translates into CASSFTRDTLSDYEQYF. The chain combines TRBV5-6 with TRBJ2-7; possibly TRBD1 for D (6 bases). Per the germline V gene, CDR1 is SGHDT and CDR2 is YYEEEE. V shed 2 bases and J shed 3 bases, with 21 bases lying between them. The CDR3 is 17 amino acids.

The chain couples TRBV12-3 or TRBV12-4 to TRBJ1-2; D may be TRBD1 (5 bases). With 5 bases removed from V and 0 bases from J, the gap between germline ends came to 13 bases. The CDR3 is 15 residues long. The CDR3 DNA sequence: TGTGCCAGCAGTCAGACAGACCAAGCTAACTATGGCTACACCTTC. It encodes CASSQTDQANYGYTF.

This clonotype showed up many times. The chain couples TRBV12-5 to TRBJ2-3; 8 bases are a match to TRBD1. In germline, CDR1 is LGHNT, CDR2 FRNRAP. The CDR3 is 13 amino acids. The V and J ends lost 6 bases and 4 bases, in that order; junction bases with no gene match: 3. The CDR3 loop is CASGSGGADTQYF. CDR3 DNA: TGTGCTAGTGGATCAGGGGGCGCAGATACGCAGTATTTT.

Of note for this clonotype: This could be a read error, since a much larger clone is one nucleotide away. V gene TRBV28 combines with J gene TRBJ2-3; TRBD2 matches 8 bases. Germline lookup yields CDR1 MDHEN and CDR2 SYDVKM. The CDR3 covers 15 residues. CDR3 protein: CVSSFGAGGADTQYF. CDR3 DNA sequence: TGTGTCAGCAGTTTTGGGGCCGGGGGGGCAGATACGCAGTATTTT.

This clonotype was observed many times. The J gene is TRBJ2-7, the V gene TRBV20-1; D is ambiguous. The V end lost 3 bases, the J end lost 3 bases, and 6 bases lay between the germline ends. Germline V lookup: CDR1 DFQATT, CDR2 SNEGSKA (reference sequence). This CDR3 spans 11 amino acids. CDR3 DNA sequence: TGCAGTGCTAGTGCAGACTACGAGCAGTACTTC. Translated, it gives CSASADYEQYF.

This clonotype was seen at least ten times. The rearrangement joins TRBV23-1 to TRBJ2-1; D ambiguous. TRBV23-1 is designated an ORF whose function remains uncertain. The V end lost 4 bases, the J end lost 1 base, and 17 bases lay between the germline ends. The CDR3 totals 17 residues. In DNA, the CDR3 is TGCGCCAGCAGTCCCGAAGAACGGTCCCTTTCCTACAATGAGCAGTTCTTC. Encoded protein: CASSPEERSLSYNEQFF.

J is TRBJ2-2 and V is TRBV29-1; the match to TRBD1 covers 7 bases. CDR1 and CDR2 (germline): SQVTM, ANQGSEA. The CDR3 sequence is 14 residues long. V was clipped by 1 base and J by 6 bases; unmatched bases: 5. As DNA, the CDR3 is TGCAGCGTTGAAGGACAGGGACGGGCCGGGGAGCTGTTTTTT. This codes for CSVEGQGRAGELFF.